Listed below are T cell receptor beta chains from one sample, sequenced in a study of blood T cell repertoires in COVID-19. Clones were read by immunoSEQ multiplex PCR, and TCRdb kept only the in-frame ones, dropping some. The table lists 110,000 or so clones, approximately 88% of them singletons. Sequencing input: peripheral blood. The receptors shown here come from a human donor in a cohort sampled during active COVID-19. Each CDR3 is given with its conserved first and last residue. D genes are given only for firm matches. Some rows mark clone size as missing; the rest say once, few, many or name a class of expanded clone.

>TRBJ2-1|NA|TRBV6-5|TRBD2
CASTKAGANEQFF
TGTGCCAGCACCAAAGCGGGGGCAAATGAGCAGTTCTTC
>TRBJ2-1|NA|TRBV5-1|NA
CASTWVGEAEQFF
TGCGCCAGCACCTGGGTCGGGGAGGCTGAGCAGTTCTTC
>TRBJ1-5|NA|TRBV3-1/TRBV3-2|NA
CASSQVSGGGSNQPQHF
TGTGCCAGCAGCCAAGTTTCCGGGGGTGGGAGCAATCAGCCCCAGCATTTT
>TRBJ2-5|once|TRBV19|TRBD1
CASSMRDRVQETQYF
TGTGCCAGTAGTATGAGGGACAGGGTTCAAGAGACCCAGTACTTC
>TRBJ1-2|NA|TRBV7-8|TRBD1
CASSFQGEGLEGYTF
TGTGCCAGCAGCTTTCAGGGGGAAGGGCTGGAGGGCTACACCTTC
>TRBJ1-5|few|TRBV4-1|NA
CASSQGGSLPQHF
TGCGCCAGCAGCCAAGGAGGTTCCCTTCCCCAGCATTTT
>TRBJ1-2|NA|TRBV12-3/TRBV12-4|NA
CASSFEANYGYTF
TGTGCCAGCAGTTTTGAAGCGAACTATGGCTACACCTTC
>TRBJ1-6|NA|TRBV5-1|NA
CASSLDTFPNSPLHF
TGCGCCAGCAGCCTCGACACTTTTCCTAATTCACCCCTCCACTTT
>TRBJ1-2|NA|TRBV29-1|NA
CSVEDFSRYGYTF
TGCAGCGTTGAAGATTTTTCCCGCTATGGCTACACCTTC
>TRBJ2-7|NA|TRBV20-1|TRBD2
CSASSGGAGSYEQYF
TGCAGTGCTAGTAGCGGGGGGGCTGGGTCCTACGAGCAGTACTTC
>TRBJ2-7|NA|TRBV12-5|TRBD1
CASGLGQGPVEQYF
TGTGCTAGTGGTTTAGGACAGGGGCCGGTCGAGCAGTACTTC
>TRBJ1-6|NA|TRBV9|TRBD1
CASSVTGGLDSPLHF
TGTGCCAGCAGCGTGACAGGGGGATTGGATTCACCCCTCCACTTT
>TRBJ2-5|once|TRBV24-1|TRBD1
CATSDPGQEFRETQYF
TGTGCCACCAGTGACCCGGGACAGGAATTCCGAGAGACCCAGTACTTC
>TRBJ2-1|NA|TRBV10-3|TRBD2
CAISEPSGSLDEQFF
TGTGCCATCAGTGAGCCTAGCGGGAGTCTGGATGAGCAGTTCTTC
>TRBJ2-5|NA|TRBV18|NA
CASSPGLQETQYF
TGTGCCAGCTCACCGGGACTCCAAGAGACCCAGTACTTC
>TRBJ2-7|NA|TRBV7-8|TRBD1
CASSPVLPDRELYEQYF
TGTGCCAGCAGCCCCGTGTTACCGGACAGGGAACTCTACGAGCAGTACTTC
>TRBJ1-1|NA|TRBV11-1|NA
CASSFTGGTEAFF
TGTGCCAGCAGCTTCACCGGGGGCACTGAAGCTTTCTTT
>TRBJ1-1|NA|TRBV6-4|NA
CASSDGGYGTEAFF
TGTGCCAGCAGTGACGGCGGTTATGGGACTGAAGCTTTCTTT
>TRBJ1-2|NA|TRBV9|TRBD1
CASSGNVQGIFNYGYTF
TGTGCCAGTTCCGGGAATGTACAGGGGATTTTCAACTATGGCTACACCTTC
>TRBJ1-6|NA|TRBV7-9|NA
CASSLEQGYNSPLHF
TGTGCCAGCAGCTTAGAACAGGGCTATAATTCACCCCTCCACTTT
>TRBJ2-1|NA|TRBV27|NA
CASSRGQSSYNEQFF
TGTGCCAGCAGTAGAGGGCAAAGCTCCTACAATGAGCAGTTCTTC
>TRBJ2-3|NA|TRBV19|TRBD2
CASTPTYGTSGARRDTQYF
TGTGCCAGTACCCCAACATACGGGACTAGCGGGGCCAGGAGGGATACGCAGTATTTT
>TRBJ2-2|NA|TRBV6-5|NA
CASSYKGANTGELFF
TGTGCCAGCAGTTACAAGGGGGCGAACACCGGGGAGCTGTTTTTT
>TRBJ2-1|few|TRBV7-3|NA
CASSLTGRSSYNEQFF
TGTGCCAGCAGCTTAACGGGGAGAAGCTCCTACAATGAGCAGTTCTTC
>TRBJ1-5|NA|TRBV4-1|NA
CASSQDRSGDQPQHF
TGCGCCAGCAGCCAAGATCGTTCAGGGGATCAGCCCCAGCATTTT
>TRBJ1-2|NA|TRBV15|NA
CATSRAGGGYGYTF
TGTGCCACCAGCAGAGCGGGGGGAGGCTATGGCTACACCTTC
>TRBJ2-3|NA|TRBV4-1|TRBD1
CASSQEPPGQTADTQYF
TGCGCCAGCAGCCAAGAACCTCCGGGACAGACGGCAGATACGCAGTATTTT
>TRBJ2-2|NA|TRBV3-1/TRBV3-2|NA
CASSQVSGGFGELFF
TGTGCCAGCAGCCAAGTTTCGGGGGGCTTCGGGGAGCTGTTTTTT
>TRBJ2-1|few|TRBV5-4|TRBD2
CASSSRTSGGHNEQFF
TGTGCCAGCAGCTCTCGGACTAGCGGGGGCCACAATGAGCAGTTCTTC
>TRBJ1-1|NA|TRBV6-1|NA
CASSEGRGKNTEAFF
TGTGCCAGCAGTGAAGGGAGAGGGAAGAACACTGAAGCTTTCTTT
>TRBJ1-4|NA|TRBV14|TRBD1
CASSQFPTGTVNEKLFF
TGTGCCAGCAGCCAGTTCCCCACCGGGACAGTTAATGAAAAACTGTTTTTT
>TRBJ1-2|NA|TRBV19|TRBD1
CASRDRGLYGYTF
TGTGCCAGTAGGGACAGGGGGCTGTATGGCTACACCTTC
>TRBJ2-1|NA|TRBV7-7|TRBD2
CASSLGTSGSEQFF
TGTGCTAGCAGCTTAGGCACCAGCGGGAGTGAGCAGTTCTTC
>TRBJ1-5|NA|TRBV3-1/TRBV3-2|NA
CASSHGLQGSLSYSNQPQHF
TGTGCCAGCAGCCACGGCCTACAGGGTTCTCTGTCTTATAGCAATCAGCCCCAGCATTTT
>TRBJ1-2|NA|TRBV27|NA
CASSLSSGNSYGYTF
TGTGCCAGCAGTTTATCGAGCGGGAACAGCTATGGCTACACCTTC
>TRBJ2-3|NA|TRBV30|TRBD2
CAWRVASGRADTQYF
TGTGCCTGGAGAGTCGCCAGCGGGAGAGCAGATACGCAGTATTTT
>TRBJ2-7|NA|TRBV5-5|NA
CASSRDTNYEQYF
TGTGCCAGCAGTAGGGACACCAACTACGAGCAGTACTTC
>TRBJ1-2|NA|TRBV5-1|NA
CASSSPGANYGYTF
TGCGCCAGCAGCTCCCCCGGAGCTAACTATGGCTACACCTTC
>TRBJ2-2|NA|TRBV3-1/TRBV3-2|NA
CASRLRQAGELFF
TGTGCCAGCAGGCTCCGACAGGCCGGGGAGCTGTTTTTT
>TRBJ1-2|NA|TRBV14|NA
CASSRGGGGYTF
TGTGCCAGCAGCCGGGGAGGGGGTGGCTACACCTTC
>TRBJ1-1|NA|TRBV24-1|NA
CATSEGANTEAFF
TGTGCCACCAGTGAGGGGGCGAACACTGAAGCTTTCTTT
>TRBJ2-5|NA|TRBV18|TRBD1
CASSVGTGRETQYF
TGTGCCAGCTCAGTCGGGACAGGGAGGGAGACCCAGTACTTC